This is a list of T cell receptor beta chains from one sample in a study of blood T cell repertoires in COVID-19. Sequenced by immunoSEQ multiplex PCR; TCRdb stores in-frame clones only, minus some. The repertoire includes roughly 330,000 clones, roughly 86% of them detected once, and roughly 5.2% sits in the top ten. The specimen sequenced was PBMCs or T cells enriched from blood (not recorded which). Source of these receptors: a woman aged 30 to 39 who had recovered from COVID-19. CDR3s include the opening cysteine and the closing phenylalanine or tryptophan. The D gene is left open where the match is weak. A clone size is listed for some rows: how often the clone was seen (once, few, many), or a class if it is expanded.

j_gene: TRBJ2-3
v_gene: TRBV7-9
abundance: NA
d_gene: TRBD2
CDR3aa: CASSQGLVMDTQYF
CDR3nt: TGTGCCAGCAGCCAGGGACTAGTAATGGATACGCAGTATTTT

j_gene: TRBJ2-7
v_gene: TRBV10-1
abundance: NA
d_gene: NA
CDR3aa: CASSHTQGSGGYEQYF
CDR3nt: TGCGCCAGCAGCCATACACAGGGCTCCGGCGGGTACGAGCAGTACTTC

j_gene: TRBJ2-1
v_gene: TRBV5-6
abundance: NA
d_gene: NA
CDR3aa: CASSDLGEGYNEQFF
CDR3nt: TGTGCCAGCAGCGACCTCGGTGAGGGCTACAATGAGCAGTTCTTC

j_gene: TRBJ2-1
v_gene: TRBV5-1
abundance: NA
d_gene: NA
CDR3aa: CASSLARYGEVNNEQFF
CDR3nt: TGCGCCAGCAGCTTGGCCAGGTACGGGGAGGTAAACAATGAGCAGTTCTTC

j_gene: TRBJ2-3
v_gene: TRBV11-3
abundance: NA
d_gene: TRBD2
CDR3aa: CASSLAGTSADTQYF
CDR3nt: TGTGCCAGCAGCCTCGCCGGGACTAGCGCAGATACGCAGTATTTT

j_gene: TRBJ1-2
v_gene: TRBV7-8
abundance: once
d_gene: NA
CDR3aa: CASSSREFYGYTF
CDR3nt: TGTGCCAGCAGCTCACGGGAATTCTATGGCTACACCTTC

j_gene: TRBJ1-1
v_gene: TRBV9
abundance: few
d_gene: NA
CDR3aa: CASSVAMGEGTEAFF
CDR3nt: TGTGCCAGCAGCGTAGCGATGGGGGAGGGCACTGAAGCTTTCTTT

j_gene: TRBJ1-4
v_gene: TRBV25-1
abundance: NA
d_gene: NA
CDR3aa: CASSELNWGDEKLFF
CDR3nt: TGTGCCAGCAGTGAACTGAACTGGGGGGATGAAAAACTGTTTTTT

j_gene: TRBJ2-7
v_gene: TRBV7-9
abundance: NA
d_gene: NA
CDR3aa: CASSFTSNAYEQYF
CDR3nt: TGTGCCAGCAGCTTTACTTCCAACGCCTACGAGCAGTACTTC

j_gene: TRBJ2-5
v_gene: TRBV18
abundance: NA
d_gene: NA
CDR3aa: CASSPSLGRETQYF
CDR3nt: TGTGCCAGCTCACCGTCGCTAGGGAGGGAGACCCAGTACTTC

j_gene: TRBJ2-5
v_gene: TRBV7-9
abundance: few
d_gene: TRBD1
CDR3aa: CASSLIARGQETQYF
CDR3nt: TGTGCCAGCAGCTTAATAGCCAGGGGGCAAGAGACCCAGTACTTC

j_gene: TRBJ2-7
v_gene: TRBV7-2
abundance: NA
d_gene: TRBD2
CDR3aa: CASSQQRGASYEQYF
CDR3nt: TGTGCCAGCAGTCAACAGCGGGGGGCCTCCTACGAGCAGTACTTC

j_gene: TRBJ1-2
v_gene: TRBV5-1
abundance: NA
d_gene: NA
CDR3aa: CASSLARGDAYNYGYTF
CDR3nt: TGCGCCAGCAGCTTGGCTCGAGGTGATGCGTATAACTATGGCTACACCTTC

j_gene: TRBJ2-5
v_gene: TRBV2
abundance: NA
d_gene: NA
CDR3aa: CASRWAVQETQYF
CDR3nt: TGTGCCAGCAGATGGGCAGTCCAAGAGACCCAGTACTTC

j_gene: TRBJ2-6
v_gene: TRBV18
abundance: NA
d_gene: TRBD1
CDR3aa: CASSRQGYSGANVLTF
CDR3nt: TGTGCCAGCTCACGACAGGGTTACTCTGGGGCCAACGTCCTGACTTTC

j_gene: TRBJ2-7
v_gene: TRBV27
abundance: NA
d_gene: TRBD1
CDR3aa: CASSKGQGTNYEQYF
CDR3nt: TGTGCCAGCAGTAAAGGACAGGGGACGAATTACGAGCAGTACTTC

j_gene: TRBJ1-5
v_gene: TRBV12-1
abundance: once
d_gene: NA
CDR3aa: CASSPHRTEVNQPQHF
CDR3nt: TGTGCCAGCAGCCCCCATAGGACAGAAGTTAATCAGCCCCAGCATTTT

j_gene: TRBJ1-6
v_gene: TRBV5-4
abundance: once
d_gene: TRBD1
CDR3aa: CASSWDSDSPLHF
CDR3nt: TGTGCCAGCAGCTGGGACAGCGATTCACCCCTCCACTTT

j_gene: TRBJ2-7
v_gene: TRBV19
abundance: once
d_gene: TRBD2
CDR3aa: CASSELGGGDYEQYF
CDR3nt: TGTGCCAGTAGTGAGTTGGGCGGGGGGGACTACGAGCAGTACTTC

j_gene: TRBJ1-6
v_gene: TRBV7-6
abundance: once
d_gene: TRBD1
CDR3aa: CASSYKGGGSPLHF
CDR3nt: TGTGCCAGCAGCTATAAAGGGGGCGGCTCACCCCTCCACTTT

j_gene: TRBJ2-2
v_gene: TRBV7-2
abundance: once
d_gene: TRBD1
CDR3aa: CASSPGQGSLSGELFF
CDR3nt: TGTGCCAGCAGCCCGGGACAGGGGTCTCTTTCCGGGGAGCTGTTTTTT

j_gene: TRBJ1-5
v_gene: TRBV28
abundance: once
d_gene: NA
CDR3aa: CASSLRNFYSNQPQHF
CDR3nt: TGTGCCAGCAGCCTGAGGAATTTCTATAGCAATCAGCCCCAGCATTTT

j_gene: TRBJ2-2
v_gene: TRBV28
abundance: NA
d_gene: NA
CDR3aa: CASTGGVPGTGELFF
CDR3nt: TGTGCCAGCACGGGCGGGGTTCCGGGCACCGGGGAGCTGTTTTTT

j_gene: TRBJ1-3
v_gene: TRBV30
abundance: NA
d_gene: NA
CDR3aa: CAWSWGRGALYF
CDR3nt: NA

j_gene: TRBJ2-7
v_gene: TRBV10-3
abundance: NA
d_gene: TRBD1
CDR3aa: CAIRGDRDRGSYEQYF
CDR3nt: TGTGCCATCAGGGGGGACCGGGACAGGGGTTCCTACGAGCAGTACTTC

j_gene: TRBJ2-2
v_gene: TRBV6-2/TRBV6-3
abundance: NA
d_gene: NA
CDR3aa: CASSRGSGELFF
CDR3nt: TGTGCCAGCAGCCGGGGCTCCGGGGAGCTGTTTTTT

j_gene: TRBJ2-7
v_gene: TRBV14
abundance: NA
d_gene: NA
CDR3aa: CASSPSGYEQYF
CDR3nt: TGTGCCAGCAGCCCCTCAGGGTACGAGCAGTACTTC

j_gene: TRBJ1-2
v_gene: TRBV19
abundance: NA
d_gene: NA
CDR3aa: CASREDDHYGYTF
CDR3nt: TGTGCCAGTAGGGAGGATGACCACTATGGCTACACCTTC

j_gene: TRBJ2-7
v_gene: TRBV7-8
abundance: NA
d_gene: TRBD2
CDR3aa: CASSLSRLAGNEQYF
CDR3nt: TGTGCCAGCAGCTTATCGAGACTAGCGGGGAACGAGCAGTACTTC

j_gene: TRBJ1-4
v_gene: TRBV2
abundance: NA
d_gene: NA
CDR3aa: CVSTATNEKLFF
CDR3nt: TGTGTCAGCACAGCAACTAATGAAAAATTGTTTTTT

j_gene: TRBJ1-5
v_gene: TRBV2
abundance: NA
d_gene: NA
CDR3aa: CASSPDRPINAPGHF
CDR3nt: TGTGCCAGCAGTCCGGACAGACCAATCAATGCCCCAGGGCATTTT

j_gene: TRBJ2-7
v_gene: TRBV30
abundance: once
d_gene: TRBD1
CDR3aa: CAWSDKGRMWDRQSYEQYF
CDR3nt: TGTGCCTGGAGTGACAAGGGGAGAATGTGGGACAGGCAGTCCTACGAGCAGTACTTC

j_gene: TRBJ1-2
v_gene: TRBV19
abundance: NA
d_gene: NA
CDR3aa: CATSSWGSQNYGYTF
CDR3nt: TGTGCCACCTCCTCCTGGGGCAGCCAGAACTATGGCTACACCTTC

j_gene: TRBJ1-6
v_gene: TRBV30
abundance: NA
d_gene: TRBD1
CDR3aa: CAWSSPRRGALYNSPLHF
CDR3nt: TGTGCCTGGAGTTCACCCCGCAGGGGGGCCCTATATAATTCACCCCTCCACTTT

j_gene: TRBJ2-1
v_gene: TRBV4-2
abundance: NA
d_gene: NA
CDR3aa: CASSQFFSQNNEQFF
CDR3nt: TGTGCCAGCAGCCAATTTTTTTCCCAGAACAATGAGCAGTTCTTC

j_gene: TRBJ2-7
v_gene: TRBV6-5
abundance: NA
d_gene: TRBD1
CDR3aa: CASSPPGQFYEQYF
CDR3nt: TGTGCCAGCAGTCCTCCGGGACAGTTCTACGAGCAGTACTTC

j_gene: TRBJ2-7
v_gene: TRBV19
abundance: NA
d_gene: NA
CDR3aa: CASSPTQSTVTYEQYF
CDR3nt: TGTGCCAGTAGTCCCACCCAATCGACAGTCACCTACGAGCAGTACTTC

j_gene: TRBJ2-3
v_gene: TRBV2
abundance: NA
d_gene: NA
CDR3aa: CASSEPGWRVDTQYF
CDR3nt: TGTGCCAGCAGTGAACCGGGTTGGAGGGTGGATACGCAGTATTTT

j_gene: TRBJ1-2
v_gene: TRBV30
abundance: NA
d_gene: TRBD1
CDR3aa: CACGTGGGYTF
CDR3nt: TGTGCCTGCGGGACAGGCGGAGGCTACACCTTC

j_gene: TRBJ2-7
v_gene: TRBV13
abundance: NA
d_gene: TRBD1
CDR3aa: CASSHLTGGGYEQYF
CDR3nt: TGTGCCAGCAGCCACTTGACAGGGGGTGGGTACGAGCAGTACTTC

j_gene: TRBJ2-3
v_gene: TRBV5-5
abundance: NA
d_gene: TRBD1
CDR3aa: CASSGRGPSTDTQYF
CDR3nt: TGTGCCAGCAGCGGAAGGGGGCCCAGCACAGATACGCAGTATTTT

j_gene: TRBJ2-1
v_gene: TRBV7-2
abundance: once
d_gene: TRBD2
CDR3aa: CASSSGLAGGLNEQFF
CDR3nt: TGTGCCAGCAGCTCAGGGCTAGCGGGGGGGCTGAATGAGCAGTTCTTC

j_gene: TRBJ2-2
v_gene: TRBV7-2
abundance: NA
d_gene: TRBD1
CDR3aa: CASSQRVTGVAGELFF
CDR3nt: TGTGCCAGCAGCCAGAGGGTGACAGGGGTTGCCGGGGAGCTGTTTTTT